This T cell receptor (beta chain) appears in the sequencing data of a study of blood T cell repertoires in COVID-19. The CDR3 runs to 13 residues. V was pared by 3 bases and J by 6 bases, with 2 bases of the junction left unmatched. The germline V gene has CDR1 LGHDT and CDR2 YNNKEL (reference sequence). Using immunoSEQ multiplex PCR, the repertoire was profiled, and TCRdb retains in-frame clones only, with some absent. Of under 400,000 clones listed, almost 90% are singletons. The V gene is TRBV3-1 (or the pseudogene TRBV3-2), the J gene TRBJ1-1; 9 bases line up with TRBD1. This clonotype was obtained from a woman in her twenties or thirties with COVID-19, enrolled during active disease. The sample comprised peripheral blood. CDR3 protein: CASSQTGGAEAFF. The DNA of the CDR3 is TGTGCCAGCAGCCAGACAGGGGGGGCTGAAGCTTTCTTT.